These 15 T cell receptor beta chains were all obtained from the same sample, sequenced in a study. TCRdb reprocessed the RT-PCR reads with MiXCR, giving one entry per CDR3 protein. Altogether 650,000 to 800,000 distinct CDR3 sequences are present, 11% to 15% being singletons, with the ten largest covering 3.6%. The specimen was memory CD4+ T cells from blood. These receptors were taken from a female donor in good health, serving as a healthy control.

This sequence joins TRBV6-2 or TRBV6-3 and TRBJ1-2; the D gene is possibly TRBD1 (6 bases). V gave up 2 bases and J gave up 6 bases, with 13 bases separating them. CDR1 and CDR2 (germline): MNHEY, SVGEGT. The CDR3 sequence is 14 residues long. CDR3: CASSYVGRGDGYTF. CDR3 in DNA: TGTGCCAGCAGTTACGTTGGCAGGGGAGATGGCTACACCTTC.

This clonotype was detected ten times or more. The chain uses TRBV5-8 and TRBJ2-1, with D possibly being TRBD1 (5 bases). Trimming removed 9 bases at V and 4 bases at J, with 14 bases between. The CDR3 sequence is 13 residues long. Germline CDR1 SGHTS, CDR2 YDEGEE. CDR3: CATARDRYNEQFF. The CDR3 DNA reads as TGTGCCACGGCCCGAGACAGATACAATGAGCAGTTCTTC.

This clonotype was counted at least ten times. This sequence joins TRBV10-3 and TRBJ1-5; D might be TRBD1 (6 bases). The germline V and J ends were trimmed by 9 bases and 4 bases, with 13 bases remaining between them. This CDR3 region has 13 residues. From germline, CDR1 is ENHRY and CDR2 SYGVKD. CDR3 nucleotides: TGTGCCATGCGGACAGACCTAAATCAGCCCCAGCATTTT. This encodes CAMRTDLNQPQHF.

This clonotype has a count of ten or more. The rearrangement joins TRBV30 to TRBJ2-1; 7 nucleotides align to TRBD2. The V gene's germline CDR1 is GTSNPN and CDR2 SVGIG (reference sequence). The CDR3 extends over 12 amino acids. With V trimmed by 5 bases and J by 11 bases, 9 bases remained unmatched. The CDR3 protein is CAWAWGGVKQFF. CDR3 coding DNA: TGTGCCTGGGCCTGGGGGGGAGTGAAGCAGTTCTTC.

This clonotype came up many times. The J gene is TRBJ2-3, the V gene TRBV7-2; TRBD2 aligns across 11 bases. V was pared by 5 bases and J by 14 bases, with 6 bases of the junction left unmatched. This CDR3 contains 12 residues. The V gene's germline CDR1 is SGHTA and CDR2 FQGNSA. CDR3 nucleotides: TGTGCCAGCAGCACACTAGCGGGAGTTTCGTATTTT. It translates to CASSTLAGVSYF.

V usage is TRBV20-1 and J usage is TRBJ2-1; 8 bases are a match to TRBD2. This CDR3 is built from 16 residues. Germline V gives CDR1 DFQATT, CDR2 SNEGSKA (reference sequence). After removal of 1 base from V and 8 bases from J, the junction contained 13 bases not matched to a gene. The CDR3 DNA reads as TGCAGTGCTAGAGGCCCAGGACTAGCAGGTTCCGATGAGCAGTTCTTC. As protein: CSARGPGLAGSDEQFF.

V is TRBV29-1 and J is TRBJ2-2; 12 nucleotides align to TRBD1. This CDR3 has 16 amino acids. The germline V gene has CDR1 SQVTM and CDR2 ANQGSEA. Trimming took 6 bases from V and 4 from J; bases not matched to a gene: 9. CDR3 sequence: CSVGGQGALGTGELFF. The CDR3 bases are TGCAGCGTCGGGGGACAGGGGGCCTTGGGCACCGGGGAGCTGTTTTTT.

V and J are TRBV4-3 and TRBJ2-7; possible D gene TRBD2, 5 bases. The germline gives CDR1 LGHNA, CDR2 YSLEER. This CDR3 is 14 amino acids long. Trimming stripped 3 bases from V and 7 bases from J, with 16 bases between. The CDR3, as DNA: TGCGCCAGCAGCCAGGCCTTGAGATCGGGGGAGCAGTACTTC. This translates into CASSQALRSGEQYF.

This clonotype was seen a handful of times. The genes are TRBV10-3 and TRBJ2-3, with a tentative D call TRBD2 (6 bases). Looked up from germline, CDR1 is ENHRY and CDR2 is SYGVKD. This CDR3 has 15 amino acids. Trimming removed 6 bases from V and 7 bases from J, with 20 bases in between. The CDR3 bases are TGTGCCATCAGAGGAGGAGGGACTCGACCCAATACGCAGTATTTT. It specifies CAIRGGGTRPNTQYF.

This clonotype has at least ten counts. The rearrangement uses TRBV9 and TRBJ2-1, with 10 bases matching TRBD1. Germline CDR1 is SGDLS and CDR2 is YYNGEE. With V trimmed by 3 bases and J by 6 bases, 6 bases remained unmatched. The CDR3 consists of 15 residues. The CDR3 bases are TGTGCCAGCAGCGCCGGACAGGGGGAGTTCAATGAGCAGTTCTTC. As protein: CASSAGQGEFNEQFF.

The genes are TRBV9 and TRBJ2-2, with D maybe TRBD1 (5 bases). The CDR3 runs to 14 residues. Germline V CDR1 and CDR2: SGDLS, YYNGEE. Trimming cost V 6 bases and J 2 bases, with 11 bases left between them. The DNA of the CDR3 is TGTGCCAGCATGGGGCAGGGTAACACCGGGGAGCTGTTTTTT. It encodes CASMGQGNTGELFF.

This clonotype was counted only a few times. The CDR3 bases are TGCAGTGCTAGAGGGGGACTAGCGGGAGGGTGGGACACAGATACGCAGTATTTT. It translates to CSARGGLAGGWDTDTQYF. The chain couples TRBV20-1 to TRBJ2-3, with 16 bases that match TRBD2. The CDR3 totals 18 residues. CDR1 DFQATT and CDR2 SNEGSKA come from the germline V gene (reference sequence). Germline trimming cut 1 base from V and 2 bases from J; bases unmatched to any gene: 6.

This clonotype has a handful of counts. V and J are TRBV4-3 and TRBJ2-1; D might be TRBD2 (6 bases). Trimming took off 1 base at V and 0 bases at J, with 16 bases between the two ends. The V gene's germline CDR1 is LGHNA and CDR2 YSLEER. The CDR3 spans 18 residues. Here the CDR3 reads CASSQGSSGASSYNEQFF. CDR3 coding DNA: TGCGCCAGCAGCCAAGGGAGTAGCGGAGCTAGCTCCTACAATGAGCAGTTCTTC.

This rearrangement joins TRBV20-1 to TRBJ1-2; maybe TRBD1 (6 bases). Germline loops: CDR1 DFQATT, CDR2 SNEGSKA (reference sequence). The V end was cut by 6 bases, the J end by 8 bases, with 22 bases between. The CDR3 sequence is 14 residues long. CDR3 nucleotides: TGCAGTGCCCCCTCCCGGACGCAAACAGGGGGCTACACCTTC. Translating it yields CSAPSRTQTGGYTF.

This clonotype was counted many times. V and J are TRBV6-1 and TRBJ2-1, with 7 bases aligning to TRBD2. J was trimmed by 8 bases and V by 2 bases; bases with no gene match: 3. This CDR3 has 13 amino acids. Per the germline V gene, CDR1 is MNHNS and CDR2 is SASEGT. The CDR3 here is CASSEPSGYEQFF. For the CDR3, the DNA is TGTGCCAGCAGTGAACCTAGCGGCTATGAGCAGTTCTTC.